Following are 13 T cell receptor beta chains from one sample sequenced in a study of blood T cells in healthy people across ages. Next came a second PCR, run for about 7 to 12 cycles, which used a sample-barcoded 5' primer along with a J-beta primer mix. TCRdb called the 5' RACE reads again in MiXCR, with one record for every CDR3 protein. The sample holds over 600,000 distinct CDR3 sequences; about half are singletons and the top ten take 15% to 20%. The sample was blood. The receptors originated from a man aged 80 or over in good health.

CDR3 bases: TGCAGTGCTACGGGGCCTAGCGGGAAGTCCGAGCAGTACTTC. Translated: CSATGPSGKSEQYF. The chain uses TRBV20-1 and TRBJ2-7, with TRBD2 matching 9 bases. This CDR3 is built from 14 residues. CDR1 DFQATT and CDR2 SNEGSKA come from the germline V gene (reference sequence). Trimming removed 4 bases from V and 6 bases from J; junction bases left unmatched: 10.

The rearrangement joins TRBV7-3 to TRBJ2-7, with 10 positions matching TRBD2. Per the germline V gene, CDR1 is SGHTA and CDR2 is FQGTGA. Trimming cost V 5 bases and J 3 bases; bases outside gene matches: 7. The CDR3 is 15 amino acids. DNA of the CDR3: TGTGCCAGCAGCAAGGGACTAGCGCCGTGCTACGAGCAGTACTTC. As protein: CASSKGLAPCYEQYF.

The table lists this clonotype with a few counts. CDR3 in DNA: TGCAGCGTTGATAGGGCGCAGGGAGGGCACACAGATACGCAGTATTTT. Translation: CSVDRAQGGHTDTQYF. This rearrangement joins TRBV29-1 to TRBJ2-3; 7 nucleotides match TRBD2. This CDR3 contains 16 residues. V lost 3 bases and J lost 2; bases outside the gene matches: 11. CDR1 is SQVTM and CDR2 is ANQGSEA in the germline V gene.

The gene calls are TRBV3-1 and TRBJ2-2; weak D call: TRBD1 (6 bases). Trimming stripped 3 bases from V and 6 bases from J, with 17 bases between. The CDR3 is 16 residues long. CDR1 is LGHDT, CDR2 YNNKEL, per germline (reference sequence). In DNA, the CDR3 is TGTGCCAGCAGCCAGCCCGCGGAAACAGGGCCCGGGGAGCTGTTTTTT. Its protein is CASSQPAETGPGELFF.

This chain links TRBV11-2 with TRBJ1-1; 8 bases are shared with TRBD1. This CDR3 has 13 amino acids. The germline V gene has CDR1 SGHAT and CDR2 FQNNGV. The V segment lost 4 bases and the J segment 5 bases; nucleotides outside the gene matches: 3. For the CDR3, the DNA is TGTGCCAGCAGCTCCCAGGGGGCGACTGAAGCTTTCTTT. Its protein is CASSSQGATEAFF.

This clonotype turned up a few times. This CDR3 reads CASSSSGRALDTQYF. The CDR3 region has the DNA TGTGCCAGCAGTTCTAGCGGGAGGGCCCTGGATACGCAGTATTTT. This sequence joins TRBV6-5 and TRBJ2-3; 12 bases are a match to TRBD2. Trimming at V came to 4 bases and at J to 6 bases, leaving 5 bases not matched to a gene. CDR1 and CDR2 from the germline V gene are MNHEY and SVGAGI. There are 15 residues in the CDR3.

This clonotype was seen a handful of times. The rearrangement uses TRBV28 and TRBJ1-4, with D unclear. The CDR3 spans 15 residues. Germline lookup yields CDR1 MDHEN and CDR2 SYDVKM. Trimming took off 5 bases at V and 8 bases at J, with 18 bases between the two ends. CDR3 protein: CASSIQEIAGEKLFF. The CDR3 nucleotides are TGTGCCAGCAGTATCCAAGAGATAGCGGGGGAAAAACTGTTTTTT.

This chain joins TRBV20-1 and TRBJ2-1, with 12 bases fitting TRBD1. The germline CDR1 and CDR2 sequences are DFQATT and SNEGSKA (reference sequence). This CDR3 region has 13 residues. This CDR3 is CRVRDRGRNEQFF. CDR3 sequence (DNA): TGCAGAGTCCGGGACAGGGGGCGCAATGAGCAGTTCTTC.

This clonotype was detected a few times. CDR3 protein: CASSLAGGPRTQYF. The CDR3 DNA reads as TGTGCCAGCAGCCTAGCGGGAGGGCCGCGGACCCAGTACTTC. The chain uses TRBV3-1 and TRBJ2-5, with TRBD2 identical over 11 bases. The junction had 5 bases not matched to a gene; V was cut back by 4 bases and J by 7 bases. Per the germline V gene, CDR1 is LGHDT and CDR2 is YNNKEL (reference sequence). This CDR3 is 14 amino acids long.

CDR3 bases: TGTGCCAGCAGCTTAGCGCCTGGGGGTCAAACTGGCTACACCTTC. Translating it yields CASSLAPGGQTGYTF. The chain links TRBV7-2 to TRBJ1-2; tentative D call: TRBD1 (5 bases). The CDR3 totals 15 residues. Germline lookup yields CDR1 SGHTA and CDR2 FQGNSA. Trimming pared 0 bases from V and 7 bases from J, leaving 15 bases between.

This clonotype was counted only a few times. The chain carries TRBV5-1 and TRBJ2-5; D is perhaps TRBD1 (5 bases). The CDR3 is made up of 14 amino acids. Germline CDR1 and CDR2: SGHRS and YFSETQ. V was clipped by 5 bases and J by 1 base, with 12 bases between them. Here the CDR3 reads CASSFQGLQETQYF. In nucleotides, the CDR3 is TGCGCCAGCAGTTTTCAGGGTCTCCAAGAGACCCAGTACTTC.

This clonotype was counted between two and nine times. The V call is TRBV12-3 or TRBV12-4, the J call TRBJ1-6; no clear D gene. Trimming left V 3 bases short and J 6 bases short, with 9 bases between. The CDR3 loop spans 14 amino acids. The CDR3 loop is CASSFGDGNSPLHF. For the CDR3, the DNA is TGTGCCAGCAGTTTCGGGGATGGTAATTCACCCCTCCACTTT.

The gene calls are TRBV9 and TRBJ2-7; D gene unclear. V was clipped by 0 bases and J by 3 bases, with 7 bases between them. CDR1 is SGDLS and CDR2 is YYNGEE in the germline V gene. There are 13 residues in the CDR3. This CDR3 reads CASSVDPRYEQYF. In DNA, the CDR3 is TGTGCCAGCAGCGTAGATCCCCGCTACGAGCAGTACTTC.